The present entry profiles one T cell receptor beta chain with its context. Its antigen is not known. Amplification used 60 Vbeta primers and 13 Jbeta primers. TCRdb's copy holds only in-frame clones and misses some; the assay was immunoSEQ multiplex PCR. The sample has 83,000 or so clones, about 79% seen once. Trimming removed 0 bases from V and 4 bases from J, with 10 bases in between. The germline gives CDR1 LGHNA, CDR2 YSLEER. The CDR3 runs to 14 residues. The data originate from a study of cytomegalovirus exposure and HLA in healthy donors. Study findings and constraints: CMV serostatus was the only recorded immune exposure for donors. Despite most TCR sequences being rare, some public TCRs occurred in many donors. It was confirmed in vitro that three of the CMV-associated chains were specific for CMV antigens. Several of the most significant clusters appeared linked to common viral pathogens, based on a later analysis.

The sequencing input was PBMCs. This chain joins TRBV4-3 and TRBJ2-7, with D tentatively TRBD1 (5 bases). The receptor's source is a female donor in good health and CMV-seronegative. CDR3 coding DNA: TGCGCCAGCAGCCAAGATAGGGGCCCTTACGAGCAGTACTTC. Protein: CASSQDRGPYEQYF.